This entry features one T cell receptor (beta chain) sequence. Focal radiation and CTLA-4 blockade (ipilimumab) were tested in chemo-refractory metastatic non-small-cell lung cancer patients. The repertoire was sequenced with immunoSEQ multiplex PCR; TCRdb's copy has only in-frame clones and lacks some. The table has tens of thousands of clones, around 80% seen once. This sample is part of a study of radiotherapy plus CTLA-4 blockade in lung cancer. The CDR3 spans 15 residues. Germline-derived CDR1 and CDR2 are MNHNS and SASEGT. The V end was cut by 4 bases, the J end by 9 bases, with 16 bases between.

The chain employs TRBV6-1 and TRBJ1-6; possible D gene TRBD1, 5 bases. The sequence was obtained from a human donor with non-small cell lung cancer who had stable disease on radiotherapy plus ipilimumab. The source was peripheral blood, collected from a patient treated with radiotherapy plus ipilimumab. Here the CDR3 reads CASSGSRGAGSPLHF. Here the CDR3 DNA reads TGTGCCAGCAGTGGGTCGAGGGGCGCGGGTTCACCCCTCCACTTT.